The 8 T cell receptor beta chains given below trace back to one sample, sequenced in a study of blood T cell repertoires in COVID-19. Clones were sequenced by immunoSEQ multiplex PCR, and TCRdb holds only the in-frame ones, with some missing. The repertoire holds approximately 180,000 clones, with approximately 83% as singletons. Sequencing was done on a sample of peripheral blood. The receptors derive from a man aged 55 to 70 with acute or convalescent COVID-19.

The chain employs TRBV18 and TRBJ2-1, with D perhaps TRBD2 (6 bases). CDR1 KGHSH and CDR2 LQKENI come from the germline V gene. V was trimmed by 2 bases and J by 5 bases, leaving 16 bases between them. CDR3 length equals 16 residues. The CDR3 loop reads CASSPSIAASDNEQFF. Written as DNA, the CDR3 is TGTGCCAGCTCACCATCGATAGCGGCGAGCGACAATGAGCAGTTCTTC.

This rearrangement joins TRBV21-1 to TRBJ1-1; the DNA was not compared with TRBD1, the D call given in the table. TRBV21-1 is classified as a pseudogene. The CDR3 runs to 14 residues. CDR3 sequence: CASPKVITHTEAFF. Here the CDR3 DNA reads TGTGCCAGCCCCAAAGTCATCACACACACTGAAGCTTTCTTT.

The DNA of the CDR3 is TGTGCCAGCAGCCGGGCTTTACAGGGGGCCACTGAAGCTTTCTTT. Translated, it gives CASSRALQGATEAFF. The gene calls are TRBV7-9 and TRBJ1-1; 9 bases are a match to TRBD1. V gave up 5 bases and J gave up 4 bases; unmatched junction bases: 8. CDR3 length: 15 residues. The germline V gene has CDR1 SEHNR and CDR2 FQNEAQ (reference sequence).

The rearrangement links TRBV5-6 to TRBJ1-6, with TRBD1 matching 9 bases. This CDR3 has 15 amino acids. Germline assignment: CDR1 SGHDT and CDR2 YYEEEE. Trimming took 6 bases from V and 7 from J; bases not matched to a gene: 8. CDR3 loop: CASTTYDRGNSPLHF. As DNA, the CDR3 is TGTGCCAGCACGACCTACGACAGGGGGAATTCACCCCTCCACTTT.

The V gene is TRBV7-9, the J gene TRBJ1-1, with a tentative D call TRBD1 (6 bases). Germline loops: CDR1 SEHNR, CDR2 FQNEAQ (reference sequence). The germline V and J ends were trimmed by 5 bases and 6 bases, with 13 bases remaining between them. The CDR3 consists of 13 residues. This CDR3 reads CASSTSTGAEAFF. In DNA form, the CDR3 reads TGTGCCAGCAGCACCTCGACAGGCGCTGAAGCTTTCTTT.

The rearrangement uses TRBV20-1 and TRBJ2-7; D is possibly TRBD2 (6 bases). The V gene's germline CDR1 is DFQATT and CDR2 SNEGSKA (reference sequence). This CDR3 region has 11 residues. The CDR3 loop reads CSLTPREEQYF. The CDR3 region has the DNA TGCAGCCTTACCCCCCGGGAGGAGCAGTACTTC.

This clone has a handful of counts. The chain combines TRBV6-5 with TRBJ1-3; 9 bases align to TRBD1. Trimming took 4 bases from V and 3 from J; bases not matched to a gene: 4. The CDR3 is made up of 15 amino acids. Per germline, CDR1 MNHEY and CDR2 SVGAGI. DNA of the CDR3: TGTGCCAGCAGTTCACAGGGGGCCGTTGGAAACACCATATATTTT. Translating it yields CASSSQGAVGNTIYF.

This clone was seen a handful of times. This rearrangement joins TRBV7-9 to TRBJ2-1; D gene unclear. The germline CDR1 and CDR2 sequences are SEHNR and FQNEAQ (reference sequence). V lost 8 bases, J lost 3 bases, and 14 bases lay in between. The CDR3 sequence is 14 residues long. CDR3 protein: CASALDLVYNEQFF. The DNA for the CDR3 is TGTGCCAGCGCCCTTGACTTAGTCTACAATGAGCAGTTCTTC. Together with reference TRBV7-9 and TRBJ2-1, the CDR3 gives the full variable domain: DTGVSQNPRHKITKRGQNVTFRCDPISEHNRLYWYRQTLGQGPEFLTYFQNEAQLEKSRLLSDRFSAERPKGSFSTLEIQRTEQGDSAMYLCASALDLVYNEQFFGPGTRLTVL.